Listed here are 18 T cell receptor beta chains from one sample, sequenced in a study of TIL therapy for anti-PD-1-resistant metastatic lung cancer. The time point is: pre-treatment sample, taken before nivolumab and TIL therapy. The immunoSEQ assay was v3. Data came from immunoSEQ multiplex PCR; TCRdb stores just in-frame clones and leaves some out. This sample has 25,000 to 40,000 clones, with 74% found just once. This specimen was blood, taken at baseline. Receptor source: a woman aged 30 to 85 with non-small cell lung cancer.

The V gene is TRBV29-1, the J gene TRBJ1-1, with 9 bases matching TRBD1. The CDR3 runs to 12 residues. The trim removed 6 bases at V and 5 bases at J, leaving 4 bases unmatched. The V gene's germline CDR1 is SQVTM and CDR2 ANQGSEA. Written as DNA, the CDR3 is TGCAGCGTGGGACAGGGCAGGACTGAAGCTTTCTTT. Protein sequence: CSVGQGRTEAFF.

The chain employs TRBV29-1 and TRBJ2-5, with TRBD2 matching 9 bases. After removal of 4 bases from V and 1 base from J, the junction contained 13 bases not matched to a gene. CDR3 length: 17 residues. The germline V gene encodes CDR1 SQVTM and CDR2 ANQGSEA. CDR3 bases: TGCAGCGTTGGACCGGTAGCGGGAGTGAGGGCCCAAGAGACCCAGTACTTC. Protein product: CSVGPVAGVRAQETQYF.

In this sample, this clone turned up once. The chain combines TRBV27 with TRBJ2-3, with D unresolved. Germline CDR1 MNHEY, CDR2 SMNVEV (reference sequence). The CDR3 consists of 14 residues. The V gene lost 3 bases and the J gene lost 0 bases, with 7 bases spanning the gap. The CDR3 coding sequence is TGTGCCAGCAGTTTGGTCGGAAGCACAGATACGCAGTATTTT. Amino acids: CASSLVGSTDTQYF.

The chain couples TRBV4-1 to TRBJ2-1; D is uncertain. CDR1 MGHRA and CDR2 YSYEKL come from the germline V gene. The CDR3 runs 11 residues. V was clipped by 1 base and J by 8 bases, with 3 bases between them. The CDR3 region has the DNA TGCGCCAGCAGCCAAGGGGATGAGCAGTTCTTC. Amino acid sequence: CASSQGDEQFF.

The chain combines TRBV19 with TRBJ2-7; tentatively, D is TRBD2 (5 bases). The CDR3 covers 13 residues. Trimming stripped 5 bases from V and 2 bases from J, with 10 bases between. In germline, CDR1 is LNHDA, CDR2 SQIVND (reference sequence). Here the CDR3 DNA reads TGTGCCAGTAGTCGGGGAATAACCTACGAGCAGTACTTC. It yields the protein CASSRGITYEQYF.

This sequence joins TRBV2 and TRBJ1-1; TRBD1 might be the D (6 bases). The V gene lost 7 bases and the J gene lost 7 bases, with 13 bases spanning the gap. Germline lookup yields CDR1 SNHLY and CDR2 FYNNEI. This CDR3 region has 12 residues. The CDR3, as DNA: TGTGCCAGCAATCTGCAAGGGGGTGAAGCTTTCTTT. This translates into CASNLQGGEAFF.

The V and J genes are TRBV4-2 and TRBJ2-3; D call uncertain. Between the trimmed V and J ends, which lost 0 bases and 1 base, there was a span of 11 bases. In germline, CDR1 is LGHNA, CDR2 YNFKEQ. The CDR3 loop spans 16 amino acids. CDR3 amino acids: CASSQEGPPRTDTQYF. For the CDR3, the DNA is TGTGCCAGCAGCCAAGAGGGTCCCCCACGCACAGATACGCAGTATTTT.

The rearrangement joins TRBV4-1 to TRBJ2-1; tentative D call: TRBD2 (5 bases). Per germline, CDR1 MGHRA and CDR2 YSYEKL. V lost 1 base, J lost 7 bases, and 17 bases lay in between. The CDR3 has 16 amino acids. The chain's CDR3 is CASSQVRGRAANEQFF. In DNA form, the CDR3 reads TGCGCCAGCAGCCAAGTAAGAGGGAGAGCGGCGAATGAGCAGTTCTTC.

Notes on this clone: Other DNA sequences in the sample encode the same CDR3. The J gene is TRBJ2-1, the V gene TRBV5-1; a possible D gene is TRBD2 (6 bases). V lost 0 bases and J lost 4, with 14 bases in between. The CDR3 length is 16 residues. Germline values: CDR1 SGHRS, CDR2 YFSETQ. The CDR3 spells CASSLASRTTYNEQFF. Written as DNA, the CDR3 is TGCGCCAGCAGCTTGGCCTCCCGGACTACGTACAATGAGCAGTTCTTC.

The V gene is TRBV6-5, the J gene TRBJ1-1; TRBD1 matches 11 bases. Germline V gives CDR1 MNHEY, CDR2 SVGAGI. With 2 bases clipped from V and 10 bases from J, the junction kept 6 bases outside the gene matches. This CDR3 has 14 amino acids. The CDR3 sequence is CASSYEGQGAGAFF. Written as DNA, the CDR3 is TGTGCCAGCAGTTACGAAGGACAGGGGGCTGGAGCTTTCTTT.

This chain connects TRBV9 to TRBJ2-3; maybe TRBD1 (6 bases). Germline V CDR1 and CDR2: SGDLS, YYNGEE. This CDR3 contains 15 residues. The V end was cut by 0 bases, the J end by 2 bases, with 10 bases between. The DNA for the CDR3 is TGTGCCAGCAGCGTAGGAGGACAGATCACAGATACGCAGTATTTT. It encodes CASSVGGQITDTQYF. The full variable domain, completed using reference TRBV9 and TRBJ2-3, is DSGVTQTPKHLITATGQRVTLRCSPRSGDLSVYWYQQSLDQGLQFLIQYYNGEERAKGNILERFSAQQFPDLHSELNLSSLELGDSALYFCASSVGGQITDTQYFGPGTRLTVL.

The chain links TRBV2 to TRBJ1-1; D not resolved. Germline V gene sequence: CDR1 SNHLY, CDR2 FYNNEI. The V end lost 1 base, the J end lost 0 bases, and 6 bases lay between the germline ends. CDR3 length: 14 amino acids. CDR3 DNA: TGTGCCAGCAGTGAAGGCAGATTGAACACTGAAGCTTTCTTT. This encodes CASSEGRLNTEAFF.

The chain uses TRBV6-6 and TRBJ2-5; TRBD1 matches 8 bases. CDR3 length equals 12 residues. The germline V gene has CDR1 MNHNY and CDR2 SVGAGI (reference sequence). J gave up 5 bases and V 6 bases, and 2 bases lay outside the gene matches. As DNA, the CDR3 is TGTGCCAGCAGCAGGGGGCAGGAGACCCAGTACTTC. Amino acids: CASSRGQETQYF.

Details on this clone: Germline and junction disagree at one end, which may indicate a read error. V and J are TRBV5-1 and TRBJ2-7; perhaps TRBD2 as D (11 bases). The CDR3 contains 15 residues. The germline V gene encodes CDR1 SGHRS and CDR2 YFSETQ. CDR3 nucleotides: TGCGCCAGCAGCTTGGGACAGGGGGCGGCTAGCGGGAGGATCTTC. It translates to CASSLGQGAASGRIF.

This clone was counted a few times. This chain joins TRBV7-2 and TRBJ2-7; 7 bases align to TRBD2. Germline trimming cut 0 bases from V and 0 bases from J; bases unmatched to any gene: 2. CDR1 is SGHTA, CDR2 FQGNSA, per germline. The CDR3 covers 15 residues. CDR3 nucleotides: TGTGCCAGCAGCTTAGCCGGGAGGAGCTCCTACGAGCAGTACTTC. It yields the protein CASSLAGRSSYEQYF.

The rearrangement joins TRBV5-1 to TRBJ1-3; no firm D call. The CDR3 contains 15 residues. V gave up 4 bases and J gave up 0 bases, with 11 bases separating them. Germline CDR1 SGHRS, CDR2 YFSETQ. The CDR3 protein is CASSARSNSGNTIYF. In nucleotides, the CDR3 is TGCGCCAGCAGCGCCAGGAGTAACTCTGGAAACACCATATATTTT.

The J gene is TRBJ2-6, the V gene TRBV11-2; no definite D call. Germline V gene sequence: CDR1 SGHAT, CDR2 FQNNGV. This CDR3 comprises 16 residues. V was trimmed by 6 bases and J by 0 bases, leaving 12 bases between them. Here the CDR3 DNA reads TGTGCCAGCAGTCCTAGGGCGGCCTCTGGGGCCAACGTCCTGACTTTC. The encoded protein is CASSPRAASGANVLTF. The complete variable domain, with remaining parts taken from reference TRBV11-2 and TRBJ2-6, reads EAGVAQSPRYKIIEKRQSVAFWCNPISGHATLYWYQQILGQGPKLLIQFQNNGVVDDSQLPKDRFSAERLKGVDSTLKIQPAKLEDSAVYLCASSPRAASGANVLTFGAGSRLTVL.

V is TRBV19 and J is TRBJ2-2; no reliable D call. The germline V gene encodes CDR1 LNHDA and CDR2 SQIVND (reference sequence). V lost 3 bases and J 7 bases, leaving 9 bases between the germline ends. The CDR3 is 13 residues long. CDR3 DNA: TGTGCCAGTAGTATCTTTGATCTCGGGGAGCTGTTTTTT. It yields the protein CASSIFDLGELFF. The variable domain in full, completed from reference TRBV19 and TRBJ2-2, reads DGGITQSPKYLFRKEGQNVTLSCEQNLNHDAMYWYRQDPGQGLRLIYYSQIVNDFQKGDIAEGYSVSREKKESFPLTVTSAQKNPTAFYLCASSIFDLGELFFGEGSRLTVL.